Reported below is one T cell receptor (beta chain). No antigen is known for it. Libraries were prepared by immunoSEQ multiplex PCR; TCRdb keeps only in-frame clonotypes and omits some of them. The sample lists about 200,000 clones, 75% to 80% seen once, with over 10% in the top ten. This sample is part of a study of cytotoxic CD8 clonotypes in ibrutinib-treated CLL. Study-level background: Fewer than 13 relapsed/refractory, some 14 treatment-naive; around 18 IGHV unmutated. Following a median 12 months of treatment, with a range of 6 to 36, response samples were taken.

Findings and limits, study-wide: Clonality was elevated at ibrutinib response and had returned toward baseline at progression.

The CDR3 consists of 16 residues. Germline V gives CDR1 LNHDA, CDR2 SQIVND (reference sequence). The V end was cut by 5 bases, the J end by 11 bases, with 25 bases between. Sequenced material: PBMCs, taken after 12 months of ibrutinib treatment. J is TRBJ1-5 and V is TRBV19; no clear D gene. The receptor was isolated from a human donor with chronic lymphocytic leukemia. CDR3 nucleotide sequence: TGTGCCAGTAGTCCTGGGAGGGCTGGAGGAGCCTGGACCCAGCATTTT. Protein product: CASSPGRAGGAWTQHF.